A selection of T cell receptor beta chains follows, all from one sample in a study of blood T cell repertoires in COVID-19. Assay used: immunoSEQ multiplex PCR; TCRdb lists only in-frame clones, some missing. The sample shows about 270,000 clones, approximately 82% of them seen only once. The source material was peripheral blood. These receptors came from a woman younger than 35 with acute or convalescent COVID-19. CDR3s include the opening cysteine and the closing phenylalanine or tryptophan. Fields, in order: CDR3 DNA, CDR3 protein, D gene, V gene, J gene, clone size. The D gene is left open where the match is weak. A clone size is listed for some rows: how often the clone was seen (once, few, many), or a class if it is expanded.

TGTGCCAGCAGCCAAGATTGGATTACAGAGACTAGCAATCAGCCCCAGCATTTT	CASSQDWITETSNQPQHF	-	TRBV4-2	TRBJ1-5	-
TGTGCCAGCAGTTTTGGAACAGGTCGGTATGCAGCTTTCTTT	CASSFGTGRYAAFF	-	TRBV28	TRBJ1-1	-
TGTGCCAGCAGTTATTTAGGGGGCAAGAACACTGAAGCTTTCTTT	CASSYLGGKNTEAFF	TRBD1	TRBV6-5	TRBJ1-1	-
TGTGCCAGCAGCTTAGCGCTTCAGGGTCTAGCGGGAGGGGACTACGAGCAGTACTTC	CASSLALQGLAGGDYEQYF	TRBD2	TRBV7-2	TRBJ2-7	-
TGTGCCAGCAGCCCGGACAGGAGCGACTATGGCTACACCTTC	CASSPDRSDYGYTF	TRBD1	TRBV28	TRBJ1-2	-
TGTGCCAGCAGTTCGGGTTTAGCTAACTATGGCTACACCTTC	CASSSGLANYGYTF	-	TRBV6-6	TRBJ1-2	once
TGTGCCAGCAGAGGAGATGGTGTTCAGCCCCAGCATTTT	CASRGDGVQPQHF	-	TRBV7-2	TRBJ1-5	-
TGCGCCAGCAGCAAGACAGGGGGCCCCCTTCAAGAGACCCAGTACTTC	CASSKTGGPLQETQYF	TRBD1	TRBV5-1	TRBJ2-5	-
TGTGCCAGCAGCTCGGAACGGGAAGGGGAGCTGTTTTTT	CASSSEREGELFF	-	TRBV7-9	TRBJ2-2	-
TGTGCCAGCAGTCTAGGGACAGGCCCGAATCGGGAGCAGTACTTC	CASSLGTGPNREQYF	TRBD1	TRBV28	TRBJ2-7	-
TGTGCCAGCAGTTTAGGAAGTACAACACCCCTCCACTTT	CASSLGSTTPLHF	-	TRBV12-3/TRBV12-4	TRBJ1-6	-
TGTGCCAGCAGCTTAACAGGGGTGGATACGCAGTATTTT	CASSLTGVDTQYF	TRBD1	TRBV7-2	TRBJ2-3	once
TGTGCCTGGAGTGCGAAGACTAGCGGAAGATACGAGCAGTACTTC	CAWSAKTSGRYEQYF	TRBD2	TRBV30	TRBJ2-7	few
TGTGCCAGCAGCTTCAGCAGGGGGGCCGAGACCCAGTACTTC	CASSFSRGAETQYF	-	TRBV7-2	TRBJ2-5	-
TGTGCCAGCTCACCACCGATGCGGGGGACCCAGTACTTC	CASSPPMRGTQYF	-	TRBV18	TRBJ2-5	-
TGTGCCAGCAGTGACGGGGACAGGAACTACGAGCAGTACTTC	CASSDGDRNYEQYF	TRBD1	TRBV6-1	TRBJ2-7	few
TGCGCCAGCAGCCAAGATCGCTACTCAAGCTCCTACAATGAGCAGTTCTTC	CASSQDRYSSSYNEQFF	-	TRBV4-3	TRBJ2-1	-
TGTGCCAGTACAAGGGGTTTTGACAATCAGCCCCAGCATTTT	CASTRGFDNQPQHF	-	TRBV19	TRBJ1-5	-
TGTGCCAGCTTCGCTGCGGGACTAGCGGATGAGACCCAGTACTTC	CASFAAGLADETQYF	TRBD2	TRBV7-9	TRBJ2-5	-
TGTGCCAGCAGCTTAGTAGGACAGGGGGGCTTCTACAATGAGCAGTTCTTC	CASSLVGQGGFYNEQFF	TRBD1	TRBV11-2	TRBJ2-1	-
TGTGCCACAGGGACTAGCGGGAGTAGGGCAGATACGCAGTATTTT	CATGTSGSRADTQYF	TRBD2	TRBV2	TRBJ2-3	many
TGCGCCAGCAGCACCTCCGGGACAGGGGATGTCTACACCTTC	CASSTSGTGDVYTF	TRBD1	TRBV5-1	TRBJ1-2	-
TGCGCCAGCAGCCCTACTAAACAGGGGGATGACTACAATGAGCAGTTCTTC	CASSPTKQGDDYNEQFF	TRBD1	TRBV5-1	TRBJ2-1	-
TGCGCCAGCAGCCCAAACAGGGTAACCGGGGAGCTGTTTTTT	CASSPNRVTGELFF	-	TRBV4-3	TRBJ2-2	-
TGTGCCAGCAGCTTGGATATGGACAGCTCAGGGCCCCAGCATTTT	CASSLDMDSSGPQHF	-	TRBV7-2	TRBJ1-5	-
TGTGCCAGCAGCTTAACCATCAGCGGAGGCCCCGGGAATGAGCAGTTCTTC	CASSLTISGGPGNEQFF	-	TRBV11-2	TRBJ2-1	-
TGTGCCAGCAGCCTCGGGATTCTAGGGACCGGGGAGCTGTTTTTT	CASSLGILGTGELFF	-	TRBV6-5	TRBJ2-2	-
TGTGCCAGCACCCCAGGGGGCCAGTGGGTGAACACTGAAGCTTTCTTT	CASTPGGQWVNTEAFF	TRBD1	TRBV6-6	TRBJ1-1	-
TGCGCCAGCAGCTTGGCCCCGACAGACATGAACACTGAAGCTTTCTTT	CASSLAPTDMNTEAFF	-	TRBV5-1	TRBJ1-1	-
TGTGCCAGCAGTTTGGCAGCGGGAGGAAATGAGCAGTTCTTC	CASSLAAGGNEQFF	TRBD2	TRBV28	TRBJ2-1	-
TGTGCCAGCAGCGCCGGACTAGTACGAACCGGGGAGCTGTTTTTT	CASSAGLVRTGELFF	TRBD2	TRBV9	TRBJ2-2	few
TGCGCCAGCAGCCCGTGGGGCACGGACTATGGCTACACCTTC	CASSPWGTDYGYTF	-	TRBV4-3	TRBJ1-2	-
TGCGCCAGCAGCACTCAAGCAAACACCGGGGAGCTGTTTTTT	CASSTQANTGELFF	-	TRBV4-1	TRBJ2-2	-
TGTGCCAGCAGCCACGGACAGGGATTTGCGTCATTACATGGCTACACCTTC	CASSHGQGFASLHGYTF	TRBD1	TRBV16	TRBJ1-2	-
TGTGCCAGCAGCCGGGACAGCAACTACAATGAGCAGTTCTTC	CASSRDSNYNEQFF	TRBD1	TRBV5-4	TRBJ2-1	-
TGTGCCAGCAGCAAGGAGGGGGGGGAGACCCAGTACTTC	CASSKEGGETQYF	-	TRBV12-3/TRBV12-4	TRBJ2-5	-
TGTGCCAGCAGTTCGGGGGAGACCCAGTACTTC	CASSSGETQYF	-	TRBV12-3/TRBV12-4	TRBJ2-5	-
TGTGCCAGCAGCCTCAACTCTAACCGAGGCACGAGCTACGAGCAGTACTTC	CASSLNSNRGTSYEQYF	-	TRBV7-2	TRBJ2-7	-
TGTGCCAGCAGCTTTTTGGGACAGGGGGCTTATGGCTACACCTTC	CASSFLGQGAYGYTF	TRBD1	TRBV7-9	TRBJ1-2	-
TGTGCCAGCAGTTTAACCCCGGGACAGAATCAAGAGACCCAGTACTTC	CASSLTPGQNQETQYF	TRBD1	TRBV28	TRBJ2-5	-